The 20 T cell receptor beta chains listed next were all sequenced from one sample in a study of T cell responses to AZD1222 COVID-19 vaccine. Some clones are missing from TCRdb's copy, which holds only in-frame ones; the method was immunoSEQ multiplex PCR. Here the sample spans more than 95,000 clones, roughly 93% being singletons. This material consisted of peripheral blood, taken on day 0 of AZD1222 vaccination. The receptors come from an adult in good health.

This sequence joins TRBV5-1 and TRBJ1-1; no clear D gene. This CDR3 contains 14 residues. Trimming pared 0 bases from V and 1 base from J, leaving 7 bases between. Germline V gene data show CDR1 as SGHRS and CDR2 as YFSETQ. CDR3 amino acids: CASSLGAANTEAFF. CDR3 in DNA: TGCGCCAGCAGCTTGGGGGCGGCGAACACTGAAGCTTTCTTT. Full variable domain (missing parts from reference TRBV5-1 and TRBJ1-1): KAGVTQTPRYLIKTRGQQVTLSCSPISGHRSVSWYQQTPGQGLQFLFEYFSETQRNKGNFPGRFSGRQFSNSRSEMNVSTLELGDSALYLCASSLGAANTEAFFGQGTRLTVV.

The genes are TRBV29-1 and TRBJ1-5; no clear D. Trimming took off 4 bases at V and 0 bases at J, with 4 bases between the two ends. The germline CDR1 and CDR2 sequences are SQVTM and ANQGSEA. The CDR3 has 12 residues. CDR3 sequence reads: CSVGSSNQPQHF. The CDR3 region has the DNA TGCAGCGTTGGGAGTAGCAATCAGCCCCAGCATTTT.

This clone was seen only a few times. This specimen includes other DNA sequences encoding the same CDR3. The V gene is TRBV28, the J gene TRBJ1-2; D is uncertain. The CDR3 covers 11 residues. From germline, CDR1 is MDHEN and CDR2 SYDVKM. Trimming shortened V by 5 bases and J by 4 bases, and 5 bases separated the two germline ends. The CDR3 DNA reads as TGTGCCAGCAGTCTGTCCTATGGCTACACCTTC. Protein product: CASSLSYGYTF.

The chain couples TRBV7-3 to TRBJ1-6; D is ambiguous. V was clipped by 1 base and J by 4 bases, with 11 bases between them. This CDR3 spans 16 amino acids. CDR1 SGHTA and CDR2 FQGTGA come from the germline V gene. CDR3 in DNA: TGTGCCAGCAGCTTAAGGCCACCCCCGTATAATTCACCCCTCCACTTT. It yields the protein CASSLRPPPYNSPLHF.

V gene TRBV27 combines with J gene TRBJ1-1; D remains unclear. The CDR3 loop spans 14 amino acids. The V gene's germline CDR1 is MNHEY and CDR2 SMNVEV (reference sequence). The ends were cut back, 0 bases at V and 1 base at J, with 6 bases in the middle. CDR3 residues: CASSLSPGNTEAFF. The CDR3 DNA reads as TGTGCCAGCAGTTTATCGCCGGGGAACACTGAAGCTTTCTTT.

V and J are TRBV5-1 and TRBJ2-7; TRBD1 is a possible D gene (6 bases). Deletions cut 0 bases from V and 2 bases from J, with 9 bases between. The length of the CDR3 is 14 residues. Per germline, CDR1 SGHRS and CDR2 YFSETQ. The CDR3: CASSLAQGPYEQYF. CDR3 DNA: TGCGCCAGCAGCTTGGCACAGGGCCCCTACGAGCAGTACTTC.

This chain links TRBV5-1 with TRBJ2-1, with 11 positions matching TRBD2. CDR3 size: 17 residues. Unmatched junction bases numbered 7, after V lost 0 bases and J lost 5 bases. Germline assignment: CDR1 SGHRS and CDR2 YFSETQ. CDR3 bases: TGCGCCAGCAGCTTGGTTCTAGCGGGAGGTTCCGACAATGAGCAGTTCTTC. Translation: CASSLVLAGGSDNEQFF.

CDR3: CASSDQGSNQPQHF. CDR3 bases: TGTGCCAGCAGTGATCAGGGCTCCAATCAGCCCCAGCATTTT. The V call is TRBV2, the J call TRBJ1-5; tentative D call: TRBD1 (5 bases). Trimming cost V 3 bases and J 3 bases, with 9 bases left between them. The CDR3 covers 14 residues. The germline gives CDR1 SNHLY, CDR2 FYNNEI.

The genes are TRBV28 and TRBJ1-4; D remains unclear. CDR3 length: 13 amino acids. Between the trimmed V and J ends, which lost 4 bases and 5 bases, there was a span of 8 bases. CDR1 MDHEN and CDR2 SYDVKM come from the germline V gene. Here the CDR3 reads CASSYRKNEKLFF. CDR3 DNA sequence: TGTGCCAGCAGTTACAGAAAGAATGAAAAACTGTTTTTT.

The CDR3 coding sequence is TGTGCCAGCAGCTTGGGGGTTCATCAAGAGACCCAGTACTTC. The encoded protein is CASSLGVHQETQYF. The chain joins TRBV5-4 to TRBJ2-5; D unresolved. CDR3 length equals 14 residues. CDR1 is SGHNT, CDR2 YYREEE, per germline (reference sequence). V dropped 0 bases and J dropped 2 bases, with 8 bases sitting between them.

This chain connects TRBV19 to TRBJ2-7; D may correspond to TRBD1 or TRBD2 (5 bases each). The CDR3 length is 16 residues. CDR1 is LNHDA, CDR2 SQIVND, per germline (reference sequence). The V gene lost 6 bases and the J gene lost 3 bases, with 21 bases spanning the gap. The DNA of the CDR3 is TGTGCCAGTAGCGCGAGAGCGAGCCGGGGCAACTACGAGCAGTACTTC. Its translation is CASSARASRGNYEQYF.

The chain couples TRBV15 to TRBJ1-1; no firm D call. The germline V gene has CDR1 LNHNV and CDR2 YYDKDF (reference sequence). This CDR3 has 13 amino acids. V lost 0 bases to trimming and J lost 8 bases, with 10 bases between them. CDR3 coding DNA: TGTGCCACCAGCAGAGATTCAAGGGCCGAAGCTTTCTTT. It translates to CATSRDSRAEAFF.

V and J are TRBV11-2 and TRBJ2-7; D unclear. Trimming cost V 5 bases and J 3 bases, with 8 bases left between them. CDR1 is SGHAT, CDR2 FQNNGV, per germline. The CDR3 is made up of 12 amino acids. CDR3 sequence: CASSLDHYEQYF. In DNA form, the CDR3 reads TGTGCCAGCAGCCTGGACCACTACGAGCAGTACTTC.

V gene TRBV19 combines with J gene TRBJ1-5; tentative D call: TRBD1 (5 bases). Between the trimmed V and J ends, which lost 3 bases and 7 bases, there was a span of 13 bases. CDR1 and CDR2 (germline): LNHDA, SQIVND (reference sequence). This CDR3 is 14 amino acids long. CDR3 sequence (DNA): TGTGCCAGTAGTATCGGTGGGCGGGGGCAGCCCCAGCATTTT. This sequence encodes CASSIGGRGQPQHF.

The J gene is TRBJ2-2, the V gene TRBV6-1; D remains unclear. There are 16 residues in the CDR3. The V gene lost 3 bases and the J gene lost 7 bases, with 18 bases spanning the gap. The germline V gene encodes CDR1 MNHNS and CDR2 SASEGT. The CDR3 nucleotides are TGTGCCAGCAGTGACCTCGTATCAGCTTCAGGCGGGGAGCTGTTTTTT. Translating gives CASSDLVSASGGELFF.

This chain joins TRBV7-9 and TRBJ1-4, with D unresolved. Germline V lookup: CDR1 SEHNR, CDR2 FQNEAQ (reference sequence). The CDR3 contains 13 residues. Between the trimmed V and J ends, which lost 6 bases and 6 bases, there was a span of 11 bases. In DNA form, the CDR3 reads TGTGCCAGCAGTGATTCTAGGGATGAAAAACTGTTTTTT. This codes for CASSDSRDEKLFF.

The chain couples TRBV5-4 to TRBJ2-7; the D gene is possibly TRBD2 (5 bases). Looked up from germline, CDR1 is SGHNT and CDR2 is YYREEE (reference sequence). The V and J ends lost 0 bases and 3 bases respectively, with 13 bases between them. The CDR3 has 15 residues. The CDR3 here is CASSLVTRGDYEQYF. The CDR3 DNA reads TGTGCCAGCAGCTTGGTTACTAGAGGAGACTACGAGCAGTACTTC.

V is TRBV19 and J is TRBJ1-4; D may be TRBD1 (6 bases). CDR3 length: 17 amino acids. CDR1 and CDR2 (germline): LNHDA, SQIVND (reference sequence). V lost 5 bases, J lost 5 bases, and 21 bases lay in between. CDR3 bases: TGTGCCAGTAGTCTGGGGGCAAGTTCTCATACAAATGAAAAACTGTTTTTT. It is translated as CASSLGASSHTNEKLFF.

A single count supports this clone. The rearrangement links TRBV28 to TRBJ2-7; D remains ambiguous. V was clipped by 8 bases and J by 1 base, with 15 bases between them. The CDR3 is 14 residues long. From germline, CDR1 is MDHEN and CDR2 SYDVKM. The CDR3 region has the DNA TGTGCCAGCCTTATCCCGGACGGATCCTACGAGCAGTACTTC. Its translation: CASLIPDGSYEQYF.

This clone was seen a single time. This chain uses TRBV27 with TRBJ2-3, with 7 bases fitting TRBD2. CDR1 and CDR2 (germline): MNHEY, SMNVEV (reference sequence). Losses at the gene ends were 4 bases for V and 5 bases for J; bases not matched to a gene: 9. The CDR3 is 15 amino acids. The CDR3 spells CASSSPGGGKDTQYF. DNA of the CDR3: TGTGCCAGCAGTTCCCCCGGCGGGGGAAAAGATACGCAGTATTTT.